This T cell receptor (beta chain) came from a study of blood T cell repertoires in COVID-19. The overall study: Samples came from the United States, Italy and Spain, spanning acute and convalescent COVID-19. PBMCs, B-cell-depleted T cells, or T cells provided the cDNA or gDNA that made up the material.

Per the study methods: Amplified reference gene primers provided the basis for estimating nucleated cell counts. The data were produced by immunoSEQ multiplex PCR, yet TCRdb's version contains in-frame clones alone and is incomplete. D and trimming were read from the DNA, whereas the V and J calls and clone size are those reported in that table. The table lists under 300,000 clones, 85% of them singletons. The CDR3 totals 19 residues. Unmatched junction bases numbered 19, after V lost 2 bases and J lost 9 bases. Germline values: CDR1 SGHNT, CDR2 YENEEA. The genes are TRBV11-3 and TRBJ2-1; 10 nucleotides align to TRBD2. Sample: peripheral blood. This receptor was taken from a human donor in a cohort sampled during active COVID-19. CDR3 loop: CASSLTAFGASGSQGEQFF. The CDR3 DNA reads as TGTGCCAGCAGCTTAACAGCCTTCGGGGCTAGCGGGAGTCAGGGTGAGCAGTTCTTC. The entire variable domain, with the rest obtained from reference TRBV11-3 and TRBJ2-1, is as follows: EAGVVQSPRYKIIEKKQPVAFWCNPISGHNTLYWYLQNLGQGPELLIRYENEEAVDDSQLPKDRFSAERLKGVDSTLKIQPAELGDSAVYLCASSLTAFGASGSQGEQFFGPGTRLTVL.